Listed below are T cell receptor beta chains from one sample, sequenced in a study of naive and memory T cell subsets. From the UMI-ligation and nested PCR reads, TCRdb called clonotypes with MiXCR, one entry per CDR3 protein. The table includes about 160,000 distinct CDR3 sequences, approximately 22% detected once. The material sequenced was naive CD4+ T cells from blood. These receptors all stem from a human donor in good health. Both conserved end residues are part of each CDR3. D genes are given only for firm matches. Expanded clones are given a class, and other clones once, few, many or no size at all.

CDR3nt: TGTGCCAGCAGACAGAGACACCCAACTAATGAAAAACTGTTTTTT; CDR3aa: CASRQRHPTNEKLFF; j_gene: TRBJ1-4; d_gene: .; abundance: .; v_gene: TRBV6-6
CDR3nt: TGTGCCAGCAGCCGGACTAGCGGGAGATCTAATAATGAGCAGTTCTTC; CDR3aa: CASSRTSGRSNNEQFF; j_gene: TRBJ2-1; d_gene: TRBD2; abundance: .; v_gene: TRBV7-9
CDR3nt: TGTGCCAGCAGTTTAAGACAGGGGTCCTACGAGCAGTACTTC; CDR3aa: CASSLRQGSYEQYF; j_gene: TRBJ2-7; d_gene: TRBD1; abundance: many; v_gene: TRBV12-3/TRBV12-4
CDR3nt: TGCAGCGTTAAGTCGACCGAAAACACCGGGGAGCTGTTTTTT; CDR3aa: CSVKSTENTGELFF; j_gene: TRBJ2-2; d_gene: .; abundance: few; v_gene: TRBV29-1
CDR3nt: TGTGCCAGCAGTTTGGGCCCGGGACCCGGGGCCAACGTCCTGACTTTC; CDR3aa: CASSLGPGPGANVLTF; j_gene: TRBJ2-6; d_gene: .; abundance: few; v_gene: TRBV12-3/TRBV12-4
CDR3nt: TGTGCCAGCATAATGGGGGGCGCGACAGATACGCAGTATTTT; CDR3aa: CASIMGGATDTQYF; j_gene: TRBJ2-3; d_gene: .; abundance: .; v_gene: TRBV28
CDR3nt: TGTGCCGCGAGGGGAGGGTTCCTGGTTCGGTCGGAGACCCAGTACTTC; CDR3aa: CAARGGFLVRSETQYF; j_gene: TRBJ2-5; d_gene: TRBD2; abundance: many; v_gene: TRBV28
CDR3nt: TGTGCCAGCAGACCCTCAGGGAAGACCGGGGAGCTGTTTTTT; CDR3aa: CASRPSGKTGELFF; j_gene: TRBJ2-2; d_gene: .; abundance: .; v_gene: TRBV6-1
CDR3nt: TGTGCCAGCAGCTTAGGGCCAATCAATGAGCAGTTCTTC; CDR3aa: CASSLGPINEQFF; j_gene: TRBJ2-1; d_gene: .; abundance: .; v_gene: TRBV7-9
CDR3nt: TGCAGTGCTAGAGACCCCCCCAGCGGGAGTTTAAACGAGCAGTACTTC; CDR3aa: CSARDPPSGSLNEQYF; j_gene: TRBJ2-7; d_gene: TRBD2; abundance: .; v_gene: TRBV20-1
CDR3nt: TGTGCCAGTAGTATCTTGGGGGAGGGCAATCAGCCCCAGCATTTT; CDR3aa: CASSILGEGNQPQHF; j_gene: TRBJ1-5; d_gene: .; abundance: .; v_gene: TRBV19
CDR3nt: TGTGCCAGCAGCCGGGGAGGGAGGACCGCCGTCCCTTACGAGCAGTACTTC; CDR3aa: CASSRGGRTAVPYEQYF; j_gene: TRBJ2-7; d_gene: TRBD2; abundance: .; v_gene: TRBV11-2
CDR3nt: TGTGCCAGCAGGGAACCCCCTGGACAGGGCACCTACGAGCAGTACTTC; CDR3aa: CASREPPGQGTYEQYF; j_gene: TRBJ2-7; d_gene: TRBD1; abundance: .; v_gene: TRBV6-1
CDR3nt: TGTGCCAGCAGTTTTTCGGGCGAGCAGTACTTC; CDR3aa: CASSFSGEQYF; j_gene: TRBJ2-7; d_gene: .; abundance: few; v_gene: TRBV27
CDR3nt: TGCGCCAGCAGCTTACGGGACAGTCGTTCCAGCTCCTACAATGAGCAGTTCTTC; CDR3aa: CASSLRDSRSSSYNEQFF; j_gene: TRBJ2-1; d_gene: TRBD1; abundance: few; v_gene: TRBV5-1
CDR3nt: TGTGCCAGCAGCGGATCACCTTCTGGAAACACCATATATTTT; CDR3aa: CASSGSPSGNTIYF; j_gene: TRBJ1-3; d_gene: .; abundance: .; v_gene: TRBV9
CDR3nt: TGTGCTAGTGGTTTGGGATTTCGTCTGGGCAGACTCACAGATACGCAGTATTTT; CDR3aa: CASGLGFRLGRLTDTQYF; j_gene: TRBJ2-3; d_gene: .; abundance: many; v_gene: TRBV12-5
CDR3nt: TGTGCCAGCAGCTTTGCAGATACGCAGTATTTT; CDR3aa: CASSFADTQYF; j_gene: TRBJ2-3; d_gene: .; abundance: .; v_gene: TRBV7-6
CDR3nt: TGTGCCAGCGCCGGGACAGTCAATGAGCAGTTCTTC; CDR3aa: CASAGTVNEQFF; j_gene: TRBJ2-1; d_gene: TRBD1; abundance: few; v_gene: TRBV2
CDR3nt: TGCAGCGTTCCGTCCGGGACTAGCGGGGAGACCCAGTACTTC; CDR3aa: CSVPSGTSGETQYF; j_gene: TRBJ2-5; d_gene: TRBD2; abundance: few; v_gene: TRBV29-1
CDR3nt: TGTGCCAGCAGCTTAGATGCAGCCAACGTCCTGACTTTC; CDR3aa: CASSLDAANVLTF; j_gene: TRBJ2-6; d_gene: .; abundance: .; v_gene: TRBV7-7
CDR3nt: TGTGCCAGCAGCGTCGAGCGGGGGGGATACAATGAGCAGTTCTTC; CDR3aa: CASSVERGGYNEQFF; j_gene: TRBJ2-1; d_gene: TRBD2; abundance: few; v_gene: TRBV28
CDR3nt: TGTGCCAGCAGCCCCCTCCTCTCAGGGAACACTGAAGCTTTCTTT; CDR3aa: CASSPLLSGNTEAFF; j_gene: TRBJ1-1; d_gene: .; abundance: .; v_gene: TRBV14
CDR3nt: TGCGCCAGCAGCTTGGAAGGCGGGAGAGTAGCAGATACGCAGTATTTT; CDR3aa: CASSLEGGRVADTQYF; j_gene: TRBJ2-3; d_gene: TRBD2; abundance: many; v_gene: TRBV5-1
CDR3nt: TGCAGTGCTGGGCCTATAGCGGGAGCGTACAATGAGCAGTTCTTC; CDR3aa: CSAGPIAGAYNEQFF; j_gene: TRBJ2-1; d_gene: TRBD2; abundance: many; v_gene: TRBV20-1
CDR3nt: TGTGCCAGCAGCGCACAAATCAGGGCAGATACGCAGTATTTT; CDR3aa: CASSAQIRADTQYF; j_gene: TRBJ2-3; d_gene: .; abundance: few; v_gene: TRBV5-4
CDR3nt: TGTGCCAGCAGCTTAACGTCCAGAGACGGGGAGCTGTTTTTT; CDR3aa: CASSLTSRDGELFF; j_gene: TRBJ2-2; d_gene: .; abundance: few; v_gene: TRBV7-9
CDR3nt: TGTGCCAGCAGTTCCCGCGCCCCTAGAATCGAGTTCTTC; CDR3aa: CASSSRAPRIEFF; j_gene: TRBJ2-1; d_gene: .; abundance: .; v_gene: TRBV28
CDR3nt: TGTGCCACCAGCCGGGGGGACGCTAAAGAGACCCAGTGGGACGCTAAAGAGACCCAGTACTTC; CDR3aa: CATSRGDAKETQWDAKETQYF; j_gene: TRBJ2-5; d_gene: TRBD2; abundance: few; v_gene: TRBV15
CDR3nt: TGTGCCAGCAGTTACTTGGACGAGCAGTACTTC; CDR3aa: CASSYLDEQYF; j_gene: TRBJ2-7; d_gene: .; abundance: .; v_gene: TRBV6-5
CDR3nt: TGTGCCAGCAGTTTATCGATAAGAGTCTTTGGGGGGAAGGTCGCCGGGGAGCTGTTTTTT; CDR3aa: CASSLSIRVFGGKVAGELFF; j_gene: TRBJ2-2; d_gene: .; abundance: .; v_gene: TRBV27
CDR3nt: TGTGCCAGCAATATTGCGGGAGGGTTTTACAATGAGCAGTTCTTC; CDR3aa: CASNIAGGFYNEQFF; j_gene: TRBJ2-1; d_gene: TRBD2; abundance: .; v_gene: TRBV28
CDR3nt: TGTGCCAGCAGTTCTTCAAGCGTTGGGGCCGGGGAGACCCAGTACTTC; CDR3aa: CASSSSSVGAGETQYF; j_gene: TRBJ2-5; d_gene: .; abundance: few; v_gene: TRBV28
CDR3nt: TGTGCCAGCAGCTTAGTGGCCGGACCTCGAACAAAAAGGAACACTGAAGCTTTCTTT; CDR3aa: CASSLVAGPRTKRNTEAFF; j_gene: TRBJ1-1; d_gene: .; abundance: .; v_gene: TRBV7-9
CDR3nt: TGTGCCAGCAGTTACTCGGGGACAGGGCGAGGCTACACCTTC; CDR3aa: CASSYSGTGRGYTF; j_gene: TRBJ1-2; d_gene: TRBD1; abundance: .; v_gene: TRBV6-5
CDR3nt: TGTGCCAGCAGCTCCCGACTGCGGGGGCTCTCCTACAATGAGCAGTTCTTC; CDR3aa: CASSSRLRGLSYNEQFF; j_gene: TRBJ2-1; d_gene: .; abundance: .; v_gene: TRBV5-6
CDR3nt: TGTGCCAGCAGTTACCTGGGGGAGGGGGGGGCGCAGTACTTC; CDR3aa: CASSYLGEGGAQYF; j_gene: TRBJ2-7; d_gene: .; abundance: once; v_gene: TRBV6-5
CDR3nt: TGCAGCGTTGGCCCGGCGCAAGAGACCCAGTACTTC; CDR3aa: CSVGPAQETQYF; j_gene: TRBJ2-5; d_gene: .; abundance: many; v_gene: TRBV29-1
CDR3nt: TGTGCCTGGAGTGTAGTAGGGCAAACCCAGTACTTC; CDR3aa: CAWSVVGQTQYF; j_gene: TRBJ2-5; d_gene: .; abundance: .; v_gene: TRBV30
CDR3nt: TGCAGCGTTGCGGGCCCGGCTTTTCCAGAGACCCAGTACTTC; CDR3aa: CSVAGPAFPETQYF; j_gene: TRBJ2-5; d_gene: .; abundance: few; v_gene: TRBV29-1
CDR3nt: TGTGCCAGCAGTTTGTCGACAGGGGGCCAGGGTCAGCCCCAGCATTTT; CDR3aa: CASSLSTGGQGQPQHF; j_gene: TRBJ1-5; d_gene: TRBD1; abundance: many; v_gene: TRBV28
CDR3nt: TGCGCCAGCAGCCGGGACATATCTGGAAACACCATATATTTT; CDR3aa: CASSRDISGNTIYF; j_gene: TRBJ1-3; d_gene: .; abundance: few; v_gene: TRBV4-1
CDR3nt: TGTGCCAGCTCAGCGAATTCACAGGGGGTGTCTGGAAACACCATATATTTT; CDR3aa: CASSANSQGVSGNTIYF; j_gene: TRBJ1-3; d_gene: TRBD1; abundance: .; v_gene: TRBV18
CDR3nt: TGCGCCAGCAGCCAAGATATCGGATCCTACGAGCAGTACTTC; CDR3aa: CASSQDIGSYEQYF; j_gene: TRBJ2-7; d_gene: .; abundance: few; v_gene: TRBV4-3
CDR3nt: TGTGCCAGTCCCGTGGAGCGGGAGAGGGATGAGCAGTTCTTC; CDR3aa: CASPVERERDEQFF; j_gene: TRBJ2-1; d_gene: TRBD2; abundance: few; v_gene: TRBV6-5
CDR3nt: TGTGCCAGCAGTCTACCGGGACTAGAGGAGACCCAGTACTTC; CDR3aa: CASSLPGLEETQYF; j_gene: TRBJ2-5; d_gene: TRBD2; abundance: few; v_gene: TRBV6-6
CDR3nt: TGTGCCAGCAGCTTAGCAGCCGGACTAAGAAACAATGAGCAGTTCTTC; CDR3aa: CASSLAAGLRNNEQFF; j_gene: TRBJ2-1; d_gene: .; abundance: .; v_gene: TRBV7-2
CDR3nt: TGCAGTGCTAGACCTGACACCACCTCTGGAAACACCATATATTTT; CDR3aa: CSARPDTTSGNTIYF; j_gene: TRBJ1-3; d_gene: .; abundance: few; v_gene: TRBV20-1
CDR3nt: TGTGCCAGCAAGTTGGGACAGGGAACCTACGAGCAGTACTTC; CDR3aa: CASKLGQGTYEQYF; j_gene: TRBJ2-7; d_gene: TRBD1; abundance: few; v_gene: TRBV6-5
CDR3nt: TGTGCCAGCGCCCAATGGGGAGGGACCGAGCAGTACTTC; CDR3aa: CASAQWGGTEQYF; j_gene: TRBJ2-7; d_gene: TRBD2; abundance: .; v_gene: TRBV25-1
CDR3nt: TGTGCCAGCAGCAAAAGGAGGGATGGCCCCTACGAGCAGTACTTC; CDR3aa: CASSKRRDGPYEQYF; j_gene: TRBJ2-7; d_gene: .; abundance: many; v_gene: TRBV21-1
CDR3nt: TGCAGTGCTAGAGGGGAGTCAGATACGCAGTATTTT; CDR3aa: CSARGESDTQYF; j_gene: TRBJ2-3; d_gene: .; abundance: .; v_gene: TRBV20-1